This T cell receptor (beta chain) emerged from a study of T cells after yellow fever vaccination. Study information: For low cell numbers, libraries were made with SMART-Seq v4 Ultra Low Input.

This clonotype was observed at least ten times. Its antigen is not identified. The study's findings and limits: FACS-sorted repertoires could harbor abundant contaminating bulk-population clonotypes. A limited proportion of clonotypes was detected within both the CD4 and CD8 compartments.

By 5'RACE template switching, TCR cDNA was produced, with a universal primer site and UMIs added in the process. TCRdb used MiXCR to reprocess the 5' RACE reads, holding one entry per CDR3 protein. The sample shows some 300,000 distinct CDR3 sequences, 7.5% to 9% of them seen only once. This CDR3 has 13 amino acids. Trimming removed 4 bases from V and 9 bases from J, with 14 bases in between. Per the germline V gene, CDR1 is SGHDT and CDR2 is YYEEEE. The source material was CD4+ T cells sorted from PBMCs, sampled 5 days after the yellow fever booster vaccination. This TCR derives from a man aged 18 to 29 who received the YFV17D yellow fever vaccine. V and J are TRBV5-6 and TRBJ2-4; TRBD2 is a possible D gene (6 bases). The DNA for the CDR3 is TGTGCCAGCAGCGAGACCACCGGGAGCATTCAGTACTTC. Translation gives CASSETTGSIQYF.